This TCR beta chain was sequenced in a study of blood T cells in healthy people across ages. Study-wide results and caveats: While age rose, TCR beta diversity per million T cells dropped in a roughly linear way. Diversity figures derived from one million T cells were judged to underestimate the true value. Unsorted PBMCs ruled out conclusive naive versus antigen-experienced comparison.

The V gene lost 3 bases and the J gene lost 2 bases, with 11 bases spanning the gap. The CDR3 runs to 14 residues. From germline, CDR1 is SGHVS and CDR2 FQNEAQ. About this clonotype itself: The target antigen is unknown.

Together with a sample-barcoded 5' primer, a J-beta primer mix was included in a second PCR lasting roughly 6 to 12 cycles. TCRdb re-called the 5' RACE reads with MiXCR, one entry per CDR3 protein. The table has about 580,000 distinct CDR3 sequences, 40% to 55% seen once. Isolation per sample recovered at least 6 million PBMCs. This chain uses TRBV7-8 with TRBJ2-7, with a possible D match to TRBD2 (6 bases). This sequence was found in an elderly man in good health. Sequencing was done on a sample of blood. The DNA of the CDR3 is TGTGCCAGCAGCTTTGACGGGAGCACCTACGAGCAGTACTTC. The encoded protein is CASSFDGSTYEQYF.